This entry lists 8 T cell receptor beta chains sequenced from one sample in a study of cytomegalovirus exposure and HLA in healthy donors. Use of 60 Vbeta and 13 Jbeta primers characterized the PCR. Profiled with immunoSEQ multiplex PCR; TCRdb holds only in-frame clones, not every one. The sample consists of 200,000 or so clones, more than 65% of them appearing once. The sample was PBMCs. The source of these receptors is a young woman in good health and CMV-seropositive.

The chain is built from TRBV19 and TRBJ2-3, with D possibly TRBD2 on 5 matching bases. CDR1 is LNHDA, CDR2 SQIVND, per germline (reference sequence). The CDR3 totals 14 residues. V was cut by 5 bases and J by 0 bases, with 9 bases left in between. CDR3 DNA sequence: TGTGCCAGTAGTTTACGGACTAGCACAGATACGCAGTATTTT. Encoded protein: CASSLRTSTDTQYF.

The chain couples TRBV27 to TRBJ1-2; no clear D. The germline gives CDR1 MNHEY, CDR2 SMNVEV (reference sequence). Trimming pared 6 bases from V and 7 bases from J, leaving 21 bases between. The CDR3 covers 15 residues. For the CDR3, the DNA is TGTGCCAGCAGCCTTTCCCTCGTCCGGGGAGGTGGCTACACCTTC. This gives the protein CASSLSLVRGGGYTF.

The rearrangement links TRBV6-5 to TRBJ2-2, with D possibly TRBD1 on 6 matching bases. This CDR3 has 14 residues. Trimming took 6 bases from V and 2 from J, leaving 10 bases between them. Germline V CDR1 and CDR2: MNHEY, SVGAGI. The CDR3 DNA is TGTGCCAGCAGAAGGGACACCAACACCGGGGAGCTGTTTTTT. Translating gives CASRRDTNTGELFF.

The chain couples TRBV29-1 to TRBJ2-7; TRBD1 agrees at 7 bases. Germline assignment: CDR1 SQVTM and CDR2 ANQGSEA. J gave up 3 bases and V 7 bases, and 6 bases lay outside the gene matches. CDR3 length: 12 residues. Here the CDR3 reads CSARDRGYEQYF. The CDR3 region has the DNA TGCAGCGCCAGGGACAGAGGCTACGAGCAGTACTTC.

The CDR3 sequence: CASRQGFRPLNTEAFF. CDR3 bases: TGTGCCAGCAGGCAGGGGTTCAGGCCCCTGAACACTGAAGCTTTCTTT. This chain connects TRBV5-8 to TRBJ1-1; tentatively, D is TRBD1 (6 bases). The CDR3 covers 16 residues. V gave up 5 bases and J gave up 0 bases, with 17 bases separating them. The germline V gene has CDR1 SGHTS and CDR2 YDEGEE.

CDR3 loop: CASSYAGVRETQYF. CDR3 DNA sequence: TGTGCCAGCAGTTACGCAGGGGTTCGAGAGACCCAGTACTTC. This chain uses TRBV6-6 with TRBJ2-5; D perhaps matches TRBD1 (6 bases). Deletions cut 2 bases from V and 4 bases from J, with 11 bases between. Germline loops: CDR1 MNHNY, CDR2 SVGAGI (reference sequence). The CDR3 loop spans 14 amino acids.

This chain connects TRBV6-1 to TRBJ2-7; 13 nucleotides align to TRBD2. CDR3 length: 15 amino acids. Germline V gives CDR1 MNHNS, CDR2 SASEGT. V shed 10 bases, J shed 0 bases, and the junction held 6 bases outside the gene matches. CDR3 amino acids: CATRLAGGLSYEQYF. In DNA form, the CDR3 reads TGTGCCACACGACTAGCGGGAGGACTCTCCTACGAGCAGTACTTC.

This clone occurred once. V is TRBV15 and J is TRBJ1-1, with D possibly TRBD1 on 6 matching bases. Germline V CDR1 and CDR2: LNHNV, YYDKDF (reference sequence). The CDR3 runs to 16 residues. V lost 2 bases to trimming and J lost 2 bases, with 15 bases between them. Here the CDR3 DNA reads TGTGCCACCAGCAGAACTAAGTGGACAGATAACACTGAAGCTTTCTTT. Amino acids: CATSRTKWTDNTEAFF.